This T cell receptor (beta chain) was sequenced in a study of OX40 agonist ivuxolimab in advanced cancers. Turning to the study itself: Six ivuxolimab dose levels, 0.01 to 10 mg/kg, were given intravenously every 2 weeks.

Note on this clone: What it binds is unknown.

Notes on the study in general: Averaged across samples, CD8+ T cells carried more expanded clones than CD4+ did. CD4+ and CD8+ blood T cells expanded clonally by week 6 at 0.1 to 3.0 mg/kg.

Enrollment shut out patients with autoimmune disease history or systemic immunosuppression. Here immunoSEQ multiplex PCR was the method, and the copy in TCRdb shows in-frame clones only, minus some. The profile shows tens of thousands of clones, about 89% of them singletons. The clonotype was recovered from an adult with an advanced solid tumor such as melanoma, head and neck, liver or kidney cancer. Sequencing used CD4+ or CD8+ T cells sorted from blood, obtained in a trial of the OX40 agonist ivuxolimab.

Written as DNA, the CDR3 is TGTGCCATCAGTGAGTCAGGAGGGAGCGGGGATACGCAGTATTTT. Its protein is CAISESGGSGDTQYF. V gene TRBV10-3 combines with J gene TRBJ2-3; possibly TRBD2 for D (6 bases). Trimming left V 0 bases short and J 6 bases short, with 13 bases between. Germline V CDR1 and CDR2: ENHRY, SYGVKD. CDR3 size: 15 residues.